Below are 9 T cell receptor beta chains sequenced from a single sample in a study of CD8 T cells in ankylosing spondylitis. Study outcomes and limitations: A TCR beta motif of under ten highly homologous variants appeared characteristic of ankylosing spondylitis blood.

The antigens for these receptors are not known. From the 5' RACE reads, TCRdb called clonotypes with MiXCR, one entry per CDR3 protein. Of about 90,000 distinct CDR3 sequences in the sample, roughly 9% are singletons; the top ten hold over 25%. Sequenced sample: blood, either unsorted or a sorted T cell fraction (not recorded which). The source of these receptors is a male donor with ankylosing spondylitis.

The V gene is TRBV6-1, the J gene TRBJ2-1; D may be TRBD1 or TRBD2 (5 bases each). V was clipped by 7 bases and J by 8 bases, with 12 bases between them. Per germline, CDR1 MNHNS and CDR2 SASEGT. This CDR3 is 12 amino acids long. The CDR3 nucleotides are TGTGCCAGCAACCAGTGGGGGTATGAGCAGTTCTTC. It is translated as CASNQWGYEQFF.

As regards this clonotype: One end of the junction does not line up with germline, which may come from a read error. This chain connects TRBV28 to TRBJ2-5; TRBD1 aligns across 10 bases. The CDR3 is 16 amino acids. CDR1 is MDHEN, CDR2 SYDVKM, per germline. The CDR3 reads CSSDNPRQGARETQYF. In DNA form, the CDR3 reads TGTTCCAGTGACAACCCCCGACAGGGGGCAAGGGAGACCCAGTACTTC. The complete variable domain, with remaining parts taken from reference TRBV28 and TRBJ2-5, reads DVKVTQSSRYLVKRTGEKVFLECVQDMDHENMFWYRQDPGLGLRLIYFSYDVKMKEKGDIPEGYSVSREKKERFSLILESASTNQTSMYLCSSDNPRQGARETQYFGPGTRLLVL.

About this clonotype itself: With a much larger clone just one base away, this may be a read error. The chain uses TRBV29-1 and TRBJ2-5; D perhaps matches TRBD2 (5 bases). This CDR3 is 10 amino acids long. Germline assignment: CDR1 SQVTM and CDR2 ANQGSEA. Trimming took 7 bases from V and 5 from J, leaving 8 bases between them. The chain's CDR3 is CSAGEETQYF. The CDR3 bases are TGCAGCGCTGGGGAGGAGACCCAGTACTTC. The variable domain in full, with the rest retrieved from reference TRBV29-1 and TRBJ2-5, is SAVISQKPSRDICQRGTSLTIQCQVDSQVTMMFWYRQQPGQSLTLIATANQGSEATYESGFVIDKFPISRPNLTFSTLTVSNMSPEDSSIYLCSAGEETQYFGPGTRLLVL.

The gene calls are TRBV27 and TRBJ2-5; D call uncertain. The germline CDR1 and CDR2 sequences are MNHEY and SMNVEV (reference sequence). Trimming shortened V by 2 bases and J by 5 bases, and 9 bases separated the two germline ends. This CDR3 spans 13 amino acids. Here the CDR3 reads CASSLNVVETQYF. The CDR3 DNA reads TGTGCCAGCAGTTTAAATGTTGTGGAGACCCAGTACTTC.

This clonotype was seen at least ten times. The rearrangement uses TRBV27 and TRBJ2-5; TRBD2 is a possible D gene (5 bases). Looked up from germline, CDR1 is MNHEY and CDR2 is SMNVEV (reference sequence). Trimming removed 6 bases at V and 5 bases at J, with 13 bases between. The CDR3 spans 13 residues. The CDR3 sequence is CASSTLVRETQYF. The CDR3 nucleotides read TGTGCCAGCAGCACACTAGTGCGTGAGACCCAGTACTTC.

This clonotype was recorded a few times. The chain recombines TRBV20-1 with TRBJ2-1; 9 nucleotides agree with TRBD2. Germline V gene sequence: CDR1 DFQATT, CDR2 SNEGSKA (reference sequence). CDR3 length equals 14 residues. The V and J ends lost 3 bases and 8 bases, in that order; junction bases with no gene match: 8. The DNA for the CDR3 is TGCAGTGCTAGTAGCGGGAGAACTTTCGATGAGCAGTTCTTC. Its translation is CSASSGRTFDEQFF.

This clonotype was seen a few times. The chain joins TRBV6-2 or TRBV6-3 to TRBJ1-4, with a tentative D call TRBD1 (5 bases). Trimming shortened V by 7 bases and J by 7 bases, and 16 bases separated the two germline ends. The CDR3 is 14 amino acids. Germline V gene lookup returns CDR1 MNHEY and CDR2 SVGEGT. The CDR3 sequence is CASTEGLRGEKLFF. CDR3 DNA sequence: TGTGCCAGCACCGAGGGGCTCAGAGGTGAAAAACTGTTTTTT.

This clonotype was seen ten or more times. This chain connects TRBV5-1 to TRBJ2-1, with unresolved D. Trimming cost V 0 bases and J 5 bases, with 12 bases left between them. Germline CDR1 SGHRS, CDR2 YFSETQ. The CDR3 spans 15 residues. CDR3 residues: CASSLGTYVDNEQFF. The DNA for the CDR3 is TGCGCCAGCAGCTTGGGCACGTATGTAGACAATGAGCAGTTCTTC.

The table lists this clonotype with a few counts. The chain couples TRBV7-9 to TRBJ2-5, with 7 bases fitting TRBD2. The V gene end was trimmed by 1 base and the J gene end by 4 bases; junction bases not matched to a gene: 3. Per germline, CDR1 SEHNR and CDR2 FQNEAQ (reference sequence). CDR3 length: 14 residues. As DNA, the CDR3 is TGTGCCAGCAGCTTAGTGTCGGGAGGAGAGACCCAGTACTTC. This sequence encodes CASSLVSGGETQYF.